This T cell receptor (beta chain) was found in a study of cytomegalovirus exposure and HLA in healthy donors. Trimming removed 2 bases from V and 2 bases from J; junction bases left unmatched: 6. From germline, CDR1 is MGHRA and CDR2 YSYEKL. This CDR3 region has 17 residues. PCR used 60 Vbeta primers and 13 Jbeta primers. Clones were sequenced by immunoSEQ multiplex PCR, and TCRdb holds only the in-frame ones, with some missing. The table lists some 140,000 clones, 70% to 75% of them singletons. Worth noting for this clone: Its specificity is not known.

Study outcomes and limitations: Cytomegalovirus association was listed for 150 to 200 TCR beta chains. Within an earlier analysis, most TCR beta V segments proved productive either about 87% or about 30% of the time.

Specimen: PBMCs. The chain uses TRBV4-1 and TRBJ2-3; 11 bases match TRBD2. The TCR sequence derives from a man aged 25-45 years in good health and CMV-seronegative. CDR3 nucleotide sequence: TGCGCCAGCAGCCAACCCACTAGCGGGGGACACACAGATACGCAGTATTTT. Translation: CASSQPTSGGHTDTQYF.